Listed below are T cell receptor beta chains from one sample, sequenced in a study of shared clonotypes between healthy human individuals. Method: immunoSEQ multiplex PCR; TCRdb's copy keeps in-frame clones and lacks some. This sample has 2.3 million or so clones, with 90% to 95% found just once. The sequenced sample consisted of naive CD4+ T cells from PBMCs. The receptors shown here come from a man aged 18 to 30 in good health. Some clones in this sample may be carry-over from other donors' samples. The conserved cysteine and the conserved F or W are not part of the CDR3 here.

v_call cdr3_aa
TRBV9 ASSVDQRSSYNEQF
TRBV2 ASSYLTGGRTDTQY
TRBV28 ASSLPGTNSGNTIY
TRBV29-1 SVGTSAAYEQY
TRBV10-3 AISESGTPNEQF
TRBV6-6 ASSFGVVTTNVLT
TRBV9 ASSRSAGGLAYEQY
TRBV5-1 ASSGAGVGTEAF
TRBV7-2 ASSATTGGGYT
TRBV7-2 ASSLPTYEQY
TRBV11-2 ASSQGPNNEQF
TRBV5-1 ASSLVGASTEAF
TRBV11-2 ASSWGAAPEQY
TRBV4-1 ASSQGISGSGEQY
TRBV5-1 ASSQGQGGEKLF
TRBV7-3 ASSLGTGNTEAF
TRBV5-1 ASSPTAGGSTDTQY
TRBV7-3 ASSMLAGESYNEQF
TRBV28 ASSLAGDSTDTQY
TRBV30 AWSGTVSAF
TRBV19 ASSIRQGWNEKLF
TRBV29-1 SSEAPNYGYT
TRBV10-3 AISEWQGPYEQY
TRBV7-3 ASSLTPAGTGELF
TRBV6-5 ASRPTGRYGYT
TRBV11-2 ASSPEPGGETQY
TRBV7-3 ASSSPPGQGEGYT
TRBV6-1 ASSPGGSIHGYT
TRBV6-5 ASKTRARTDTQY